This TCR beta chain stems from a study of identical twins. The CDR3 spans 17 residues. Trimming removed 8 bases at V and 0 bases at J, with 20 bases between. Germline V gene sequence: CDR1 SEHNR, CDR2 FQNEAQ (reference sequence). TCRdb itself ran the 5' RACE reads through MiXCR, one entry per CDR3 protein. The data hold approximately 190,000 distinct CDR3 sequences, with around a sixth observed a single time. This clonotype was observed a handful of times. In addition, the sample was reused for a study of T cells expressing NK-cell markers. As reported in that work: One of eight sequenced donors was HCMV-seronegative; the other seven were seropositive. It remained uncertain whether the expanded NKG2C+ T cell clones were specific for HCMV antigens.

This receptor was obtained from a woman younger than 35 in good health. This chain connects TRBV7-9 to TRBJ2-1, with a weak D call TRBD1 (7 bases). The specimen was CD8+ T cells sorted from blood. The CDR3 spells CASPTGVEGASYNEQFF. DNA of the CDR3: TGTGCCAGCCCGACAGGAGTGGAGGGGGCCTCCTACAATGAGCAGTTCTTC. Full variable domain (rest looked up from reference TRBV7-9 and TRBJ2-1): DTGVSQNPRHKITKRGQNVTFRCDPISEHNRLYWYRQTLGQGPEFLTYFQNEAQLEKSRLLSDRFSAERPKGSFSTLEIQRTEQGDSAMYLCASPTGVEGASYNEQFFGPGTRLTVL.